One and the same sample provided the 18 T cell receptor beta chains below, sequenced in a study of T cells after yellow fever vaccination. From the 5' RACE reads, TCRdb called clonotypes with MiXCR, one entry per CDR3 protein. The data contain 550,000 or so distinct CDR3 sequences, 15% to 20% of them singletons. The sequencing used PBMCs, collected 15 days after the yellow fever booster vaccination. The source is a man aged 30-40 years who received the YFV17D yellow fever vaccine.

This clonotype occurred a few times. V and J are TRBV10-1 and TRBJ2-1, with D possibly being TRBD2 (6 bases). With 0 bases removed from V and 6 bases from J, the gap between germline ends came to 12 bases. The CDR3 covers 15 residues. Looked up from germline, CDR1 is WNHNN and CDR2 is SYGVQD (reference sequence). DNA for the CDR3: TGCGCCAGCAGTGAGTCGACTAGTGGCCTCAATGAGCAGTTCTTC. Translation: CASSESTSGLNEQFF.

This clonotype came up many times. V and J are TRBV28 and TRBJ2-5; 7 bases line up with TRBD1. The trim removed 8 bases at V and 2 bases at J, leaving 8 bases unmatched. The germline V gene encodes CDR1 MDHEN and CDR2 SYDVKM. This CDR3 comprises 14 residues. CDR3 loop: CASRQGSVQETQYF. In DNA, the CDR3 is TGTGCCAGCCGACAGGGATCGGTTCAAGAGACCCAGTACTTC.

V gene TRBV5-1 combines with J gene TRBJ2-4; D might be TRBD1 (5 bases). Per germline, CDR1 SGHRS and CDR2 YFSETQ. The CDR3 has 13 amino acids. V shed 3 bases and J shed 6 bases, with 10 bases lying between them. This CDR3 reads CASSSQGANIQYF. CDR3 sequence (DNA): TGCGCCAGCAGCTCTCAGGGTGCAAACATTCAGTACTTC. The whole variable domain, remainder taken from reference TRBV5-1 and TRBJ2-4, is KAGVTQTPRYLIKTRGQQVTLSCSPISGHRSVSWYQQTPGQGLQFLFEYFSETQRNKGNFPGRFSGRQFSNSRSEMNVSTLELGDSALYLCASSSQGANIQYFGAGTRLSVL.

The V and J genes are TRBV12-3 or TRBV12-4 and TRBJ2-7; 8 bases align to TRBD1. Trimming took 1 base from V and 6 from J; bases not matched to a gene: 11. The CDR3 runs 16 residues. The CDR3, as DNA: TGTGCCAGCAGTTTAGGAACAAACCAGGGACAGGCCGAGCAGTACTTC. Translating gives CASSLGTNQGQAEQYF.

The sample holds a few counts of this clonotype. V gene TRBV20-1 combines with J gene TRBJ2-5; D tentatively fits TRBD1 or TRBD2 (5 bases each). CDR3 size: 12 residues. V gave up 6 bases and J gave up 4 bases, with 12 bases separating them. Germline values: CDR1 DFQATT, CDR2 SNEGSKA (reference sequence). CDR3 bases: TGCAGTGCCCATGGGACCGGAGAGACCCAGTACTTC. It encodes CSAHGTGETQYF.

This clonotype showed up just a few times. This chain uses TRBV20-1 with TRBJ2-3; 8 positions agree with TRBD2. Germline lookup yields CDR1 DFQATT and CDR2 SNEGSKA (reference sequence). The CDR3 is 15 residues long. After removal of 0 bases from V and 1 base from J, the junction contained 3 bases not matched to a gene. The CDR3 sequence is CSARDSLAGTDTQYF. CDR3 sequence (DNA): TGCAGTGCTAGAGATTCACTAGCGGGCACAGATACGCAGTATTTT.

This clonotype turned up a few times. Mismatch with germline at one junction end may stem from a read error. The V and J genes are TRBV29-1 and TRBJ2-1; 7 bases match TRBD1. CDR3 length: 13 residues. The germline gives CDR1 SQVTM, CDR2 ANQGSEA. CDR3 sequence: CSVEDRDDNEQFF. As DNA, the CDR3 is TGCAGCGTCGAAGACAGGGACGACAATGAGCAGTTCTTC.

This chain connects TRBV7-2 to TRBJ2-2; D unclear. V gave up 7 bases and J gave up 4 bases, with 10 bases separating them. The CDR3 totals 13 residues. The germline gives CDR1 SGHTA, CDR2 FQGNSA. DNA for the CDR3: TGTGCCAGCAACCAAGGAAGCACCGGGGAGCTGTTTTTT. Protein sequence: CASNQGSTGELFF.

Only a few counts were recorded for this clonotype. This CDR3 reads CASRQGAETQYF. Written as DNA, the CDR3 is TGCGCCAGCAGACAGGGGGCAGAGACCCAGTACTTC. The J gene is TRBJ2-5, the V gene TRBV5-1; TRBD1 aligns across 9 bases. V lost 5 bases to trimming and J lost 4 bases; unmatched junction nucleotides: 0. The CDR3 runs 12 residues. CDR1 is SGHRS and CDR2 is YFSETQ in the germline V gene.

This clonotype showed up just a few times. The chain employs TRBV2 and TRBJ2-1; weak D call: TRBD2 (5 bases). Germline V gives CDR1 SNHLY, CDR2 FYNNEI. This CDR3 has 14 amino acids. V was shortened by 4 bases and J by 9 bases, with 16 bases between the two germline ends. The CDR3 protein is CASSGPHSVSEQFF. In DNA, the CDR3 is TGTGCCAGCAGTGGACCCCATAGCGTGTCTGAGCAGTTCTTC.

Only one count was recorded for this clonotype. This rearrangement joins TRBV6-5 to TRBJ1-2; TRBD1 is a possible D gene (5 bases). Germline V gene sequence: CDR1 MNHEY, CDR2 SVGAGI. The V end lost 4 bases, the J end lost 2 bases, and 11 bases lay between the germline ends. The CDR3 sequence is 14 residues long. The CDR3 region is CASSSRQRNYGYTF. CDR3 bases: TGTGCCAGCAGTTCTAGACAGAGGAACTATGGCTACACCTTC.

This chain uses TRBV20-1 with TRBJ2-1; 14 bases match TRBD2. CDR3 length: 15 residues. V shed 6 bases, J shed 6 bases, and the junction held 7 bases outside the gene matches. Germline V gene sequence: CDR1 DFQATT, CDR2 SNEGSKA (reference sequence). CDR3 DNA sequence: TGCAGTGCCCCCGGGACTAGCGGGAGCCGCAATGAGCAGTTCTTC. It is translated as CSAPGTSGSRNEQFF.

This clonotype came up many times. CDR3 sequence: CASSLAPQNEQFF. The DNA for the CDR3 is TGCGCCAGCAGCTTGGCCCCGCAGAATGAGCAGTTCTTC. The chain joins TRBV5-1 to TRBJ2-1; D is uncertain. The CDR3 extends over 13 amino acids. In germline, CDR1 is SGHRS, CDR2 YFSETQ. The V and J ends lost 0 bases and 7 bases respectively, with 8 bases between them.

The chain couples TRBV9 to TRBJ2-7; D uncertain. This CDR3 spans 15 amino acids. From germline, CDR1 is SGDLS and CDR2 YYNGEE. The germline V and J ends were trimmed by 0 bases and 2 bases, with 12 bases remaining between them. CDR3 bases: TGTGCCAGCAGCGTAGTTCCAGGCGAAACCTACGAGCAGTACTTC. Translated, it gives CASSVVPGETYEQYF.

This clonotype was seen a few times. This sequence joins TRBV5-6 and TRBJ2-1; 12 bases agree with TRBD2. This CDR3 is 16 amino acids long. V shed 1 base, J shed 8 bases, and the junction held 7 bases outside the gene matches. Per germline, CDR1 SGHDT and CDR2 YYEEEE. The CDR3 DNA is TGTGCCAGCAGCTTGTTGACTAGCGGGAGTCTCTATGAGCAGTTCTTC. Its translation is CASSLLTSGSLYEQFF.

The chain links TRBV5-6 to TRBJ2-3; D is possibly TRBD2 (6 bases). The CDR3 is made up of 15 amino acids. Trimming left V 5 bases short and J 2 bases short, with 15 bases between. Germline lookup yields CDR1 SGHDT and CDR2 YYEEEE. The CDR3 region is CASSPGTDYTDTQYF. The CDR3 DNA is TGTGCCAGCAGTCCCGGGACGGACTACACAGATACGCAGTATTTT.

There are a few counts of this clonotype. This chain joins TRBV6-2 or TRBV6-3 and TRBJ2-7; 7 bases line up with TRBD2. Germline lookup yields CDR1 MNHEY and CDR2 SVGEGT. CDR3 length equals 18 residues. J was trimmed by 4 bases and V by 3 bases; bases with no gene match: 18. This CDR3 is CASSYSGLLLREGYEQYF. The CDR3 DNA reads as TGTGCCAGCAGTTATTCGGGACTACTTCTTAGGGAGGGGTACGAGCAGTACTTC.

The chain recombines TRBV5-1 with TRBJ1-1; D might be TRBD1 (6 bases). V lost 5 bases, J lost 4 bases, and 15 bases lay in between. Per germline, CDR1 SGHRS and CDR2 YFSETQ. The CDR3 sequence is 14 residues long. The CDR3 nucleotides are TGCGCCAGCAGGAACACAGGGTCTGGCACTGAAGCTTTCTTT. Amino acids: CASRNTGSGTEAFF.